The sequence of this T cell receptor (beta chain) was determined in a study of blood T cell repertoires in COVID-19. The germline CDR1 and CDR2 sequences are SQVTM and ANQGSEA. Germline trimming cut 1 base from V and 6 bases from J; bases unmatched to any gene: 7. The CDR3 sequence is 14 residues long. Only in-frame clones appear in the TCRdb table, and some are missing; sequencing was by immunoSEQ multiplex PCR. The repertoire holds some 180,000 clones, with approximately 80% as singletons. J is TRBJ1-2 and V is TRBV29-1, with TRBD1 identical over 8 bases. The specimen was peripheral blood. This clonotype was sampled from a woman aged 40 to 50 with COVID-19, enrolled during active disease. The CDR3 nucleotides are TGCAGCGTTGAAGGGGCAGGGGGCTTTGATGGCTACACCTTC. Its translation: CSVEGAGGFDGYTF. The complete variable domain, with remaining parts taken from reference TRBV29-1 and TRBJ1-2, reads SAVISQKPSRDICQRGTSLTIQCQVDSQVTMMFWYRQQPGQSLTLIATANQGSEATYESGFVIDKFPISRPNLTFSTLTVSNMSPEDSSIYLCSVEGAGGFDGYTFGSGTRLTVV.